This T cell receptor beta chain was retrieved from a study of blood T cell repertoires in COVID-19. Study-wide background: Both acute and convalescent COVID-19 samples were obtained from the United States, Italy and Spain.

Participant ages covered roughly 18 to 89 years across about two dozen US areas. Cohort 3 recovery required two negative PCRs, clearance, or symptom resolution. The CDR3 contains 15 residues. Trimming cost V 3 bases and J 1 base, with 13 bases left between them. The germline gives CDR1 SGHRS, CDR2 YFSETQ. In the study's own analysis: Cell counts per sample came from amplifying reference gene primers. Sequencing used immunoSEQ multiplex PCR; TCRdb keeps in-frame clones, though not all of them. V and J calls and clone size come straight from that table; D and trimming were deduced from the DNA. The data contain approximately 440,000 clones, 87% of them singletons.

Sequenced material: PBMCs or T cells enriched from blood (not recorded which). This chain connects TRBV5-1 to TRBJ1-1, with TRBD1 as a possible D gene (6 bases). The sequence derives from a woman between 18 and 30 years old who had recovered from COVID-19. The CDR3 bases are TGCGCCAGCAGCTCGGCAGGGGCCGCGAACACTGAAGCTTTCTTT. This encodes CASSSAGAANTEAFF.